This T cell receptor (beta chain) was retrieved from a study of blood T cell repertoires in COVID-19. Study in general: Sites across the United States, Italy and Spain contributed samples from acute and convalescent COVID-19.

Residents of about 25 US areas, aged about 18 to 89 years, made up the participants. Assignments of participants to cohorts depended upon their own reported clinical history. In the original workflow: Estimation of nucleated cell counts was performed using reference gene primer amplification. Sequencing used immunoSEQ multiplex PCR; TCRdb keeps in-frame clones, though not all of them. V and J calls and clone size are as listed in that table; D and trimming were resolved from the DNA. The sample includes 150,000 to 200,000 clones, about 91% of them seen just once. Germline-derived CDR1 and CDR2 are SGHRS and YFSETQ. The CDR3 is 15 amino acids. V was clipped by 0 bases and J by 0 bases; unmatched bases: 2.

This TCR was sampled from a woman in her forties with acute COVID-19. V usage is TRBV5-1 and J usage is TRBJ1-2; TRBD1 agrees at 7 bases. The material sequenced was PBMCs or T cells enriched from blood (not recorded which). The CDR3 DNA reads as TGCGCCAGCAGCTTGGCCGGGACAGCTAACTATGGCTACACCTTC. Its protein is CASSLAGTANYGYTF.